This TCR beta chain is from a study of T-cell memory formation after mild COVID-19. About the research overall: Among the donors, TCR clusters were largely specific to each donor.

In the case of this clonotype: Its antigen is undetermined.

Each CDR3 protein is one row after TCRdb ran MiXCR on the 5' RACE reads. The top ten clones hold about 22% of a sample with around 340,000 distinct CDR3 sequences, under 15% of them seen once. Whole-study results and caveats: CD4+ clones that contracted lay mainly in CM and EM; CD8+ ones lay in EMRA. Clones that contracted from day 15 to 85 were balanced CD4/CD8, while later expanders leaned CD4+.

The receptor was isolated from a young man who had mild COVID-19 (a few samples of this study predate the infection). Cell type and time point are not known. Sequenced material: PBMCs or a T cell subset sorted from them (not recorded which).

In DNA form, the CDR3 reads TGTGCCAGCAGCCAAGGCGGGTACTCCTACGAGCAGTACGTC. Its translation is CASSQGGYSYEQYV. The rearrangement links TRBV3-1 to TRBJ2-7, with D tentatively TRBD2 (5 bases). The CDR3 totals 14 residues. Deletions cut 1 base from V and 0 bases from J, with 7 bases between. Germline-derived CDR1 and CDR2 are LGHDT and YNNKEL (reference sequence).